This record concerns one T cell receptor (beta chain) sequence. In the authors' workflow: Amplification with reference gene primers provided the estimates of nucleated cell counts. Produced via immunoSEQ multiplex PCR; TCRdb's table is partial and in-frame only. The V and J calls and clone size were taken over from that table, and D and trimming were inferred from the DNA. Altogether 200,000 to 300,000 clones are present, around 87% being singletons, with the ten largest covering roughly 5%. The length of the CDR3 is 13 residues. The germline V and J ends were trimmed by 6 bases and 3 bases, with 12 bases remaining between them. This record comes from a study of blood T cell repertoires in COVID-19. Whole-study context: The origin of the acute and convalescent COVID-19 samples was the United States, Italy and Spain.

The source material was peripheral blood. This clonotype was sampled from an older woman with COVID-19, enrolled during active disease. This chain connects TRBV12-3 or TRBV12-4 to TRBJ2-7; D may be TRBD1 (5 bases). The CDR3 DNA is TGTGCCAGCAGACAGGACGGTAGCTACGAGCAGTACTTC. This encodes CASRQDGSYEQYF.